Shown below are 25 T cell receptor beta chains from a single sample sequenced in a study of OX40 agonist ivuxolimab in advanced cancers. Assay used: immunoSEQ multiplex PCR; TCRdb lists only in-frame clones, some missing. This table has approximately 53,000 clones, approximately 92% appearing once. Sample: CD4+ or CD8+ T cells sorted from blood, taken in a trial of the OX40 agonist ivuxolimab. These receptors originate from an adult with an advanced solid tumor such as melanoma, head and neck, liver or kidney cancer.

J is TRBJ1-4 and V is TRBV13; TRBD1 might be the D (5 bases). V was pared by 5 bases and J by 6 bases, with 13 bases between. The CDR3 contains 14 residues. From germline, CDR1 is PRHDT and CDR2 FYEKMQ (reference sequence). The CDR3 nucleotides are TGTGCCAGCAGCCGGGACCGAGGCTATGAAAAACTGTTTTTT. Protein: CASSRDRGYEKLFF.

The V and J genes are TRBV6-1 and TRBJ2-7; D remains ambiguous. There are 19 residues in the CDR3. Germline V gene sequence: CDR1 MNHNS, CDR2 SASEGT. V lost 1 base, J lost 2 bases, and 24 bases lay in between. The chain's CDR3 is CASSEGIFRKSATTYEQYF. The DNA for the CDR3 is TGTGCCAGCAGTGAAGGTATTTTCAGGAAGTCGGCTACTACCTACGAGCAGTACTTC.

The rearrangement uses TRBV15 and TRBJ1-1; no firm D call. Trimming left V 0 bases short and J 4 bases short, with 12 bases between. Germline CDR1 is LNHNV and CDR2 is YYDKDF (reference sequence). CDR3 length: 15 amino acids. The CDR3 DNA reads as TGTGCCACCAGCAGAGATACGGTACAGATCACTGAAGCTTTCTTT. Its protein is CATSRDTVQITEAFF.

About this clone: This sample includes further DNA sequences coding for the same CDR3. The chain carries TRBV7-6 and TRBJ2-7; D unresolved. Trimming took 0 bases from V and 6 from J, leaving 3 bases between them. The CDR3 is made up of 11 amino acids. Per germline, CDR1 SGHVS and CDR2 FNYEAQ. CDR3: CASSLAGEQYF. The CDR3 DNA is TGTGCCAGCAGCTTAGCGGGCGAGCAGTACTTC.

The J gene is TRBJ1-5, the V gene TRBV27, with D perhaps TRBD1 (6 bases). In germline, CDR1 is MNHEY, CDR2 SMNVEV (reference sequence). The CDR3 extends over 15 amino acids. Trimming pared 5 bases from V and 5 bases from J, leaving 16 bases between. The CDR3 region has the DNA TGTGCCAGCAGTGACACAGGGAGGCCGCATCAGCCCCAGCATTTT. Translation gives CASSDTGRPHQPQHF.

V is TRBV13 and J is TRBJ2-5; D remains unclear. Germline V gene data show CDR1 as PRHDT and CDR2 as FYEKMQ (reference sequence). The germline V and J ends were trimmed by 5 bases and 2 bases, with 12 bases remaining between them. This CDR3 comprises 14 residues. The CDR3 region is CASSPNPRQETQYF. CDR3 in DNA: TGTGCCAGCAGCCCCAACCCACGTCAAGAGACCCAGTACTTC.

The chain employs TRBV25-1 and TRBJ2-1; D not resolved. This CDR3 spans 15 amino acids. V lost 4 bases, J lost 3 bases, and 13 bases lay in between. Germline CDR1 MGHDK, CDR2 SYGVNS. CDR3 amino acids: CASSALFSGYNEQFF. For the CDR3, the DNA is TGTGCCAGCAGTGCACTCTTCTCCGGCTACAATGAGCAGTTCTTC.

The chain has TRBV27 and TRBJ1-4, with D maybe TRBD1 (6 bases). V was shortened by 0 bases and J by 0 bases, with 8 bases between the two germline ends. The germline CDR1 and CDR2 sequences are MNHEY and SMNVEV (reference sequence). The CDR3 length is 16 residues. CDR3 bases: TGTGCCAGCAGTTTATCGGGGGCTGCAACTAATGAAAAACTGTTTTTT. Protein: CASSLSGAATNEKLFF.

V gene TRBV28 combines with J gene TRBJ2-6, with TRBD1 identical over 7 bases. The V and J ends lost 4 bases and 0 bases, in that order; junction bases with no gene match: 3. The germline gives CDR1 MDHEN, CDR2 SYDVKM. This CDR3 is 16 amino acids long. The CDR3 loop reads CASSSRGRSGANVLTF. The CDR3 DNA reads TGTGCCAGCAGTTCGAGGGGGCGCTCTGGGGCCAACGTCCTGACTTTC.

The chain recombines TRBV5-4 with TRBJ2-4, with D uncertain. This CDR3 is 15 amino acids long. Looked up from germline, CDR1 is SGHNT and CDR2 is YYREEE (reference sequence). The V end was cut by 1 base, the J end by 0 bases, with 8 bases between. The CDR3 nucleotides are TGTGCCAGCAGCTTGTCCCGACTAGCCAAAAACATTCAGTACTTC. Amino acid sequence: CASSLSRLAKNIQYF.

The chain joins TRBV4-3 to TRBJ2-1; the match to TRBD2 covers 7 bases. The CDR3 has 16 residues. CDR1 and CDR2 (germline): LGHNA, YSLEER. V shed 1 base, J shed 8 bases, and the junction held 11 bases outside the gene matches. The CDR3 loop is CASSQGHSGVSDEQFF. The CDR3 DNA sequence: TGCGCCAGCAGCCAAGGCCACAGCGGGGTCAGTGATGAGCAGTTCTTC.

This chain connects TRBV5-4 to TRBJ2-7; 8 bases fit TRBD1. Trimming cost V 4 bases and J 2 bases; bases outside gene matches: 5. The germline V gene encodes CDR1 SGHNT and CDR2 YYREEE (reference sequence). The CDR3 spans 14 residues. The CDR3 is CASSLGQGAYEQYF. Written as DNA, the CDR3 is TGTGCCAGCAGCCTCGGACAGGGTGCCTACGAGCAGTACTTC.

The genes are TRBV27 and TRBJ1-1; D gene uncertain. Trimming cost V 5 bases and J 3 bases, with 13 bases left between them. The germline V gene encodes CDR1 MNHEY and CDR2 SMNVEV (reference sequence). The CDR3 is 14 amino acids. The CDR3 spells CASSRTSMDTEAFF. Here the CDR3 DNA reads TGTGCCAGCAGTCGAACCTCAATGGACACTGAAGCTTTCTTT.

The genes are TRBV19 and TRBJ2-7; 7 positions match TRBD1. Per the germline V gene, CDR1 is LNHDA and CDR2 is SQIVND (reference sequence). The CDR3 consists of 14 residues. J gave up 1 base and V 8 bases, and 8 bases lay outside the gene matches. The CDR3: CASSRQGVSYEQYF. The CDR3 DNA reads TGTGCCAGTTCCCGGCAGGGGGTTTCCTACGAGCAGTACTTC.

V gene TRBV5-4 combines with J gene TRBJ2-3, with a tentative D call TRBD2 (5 bases). The ends were cut back, 0 bases at V and 6 bases at J, with 20 bases in the middle. This CDR3 spans 17 amino acids. In germline, CDR1 is SGHNT, CDR2 YYREEE (reference sequence). The CDR3 DNA is TGTGCCAGCAGCTTGGCCGGGGAAAGCCGCGCGTATGATACGCAGTATTTT. Its translation is CASSLAGESRAYDTQYF.

This rearrangement joins TRBV4-1 to TRBJ1-1; 7 positions agree with TRBD1. The germline CDR1 and CDR2 sequences are MGHRA and YSYEKL. This CDR3 has 16 amino acids. Losses at the gene ends were 5 bases for V and 3 bases for J; bases not matched to a gene: 12. In nucleotides, the CDR3 is TGCGCCAGCAGCTTAACAGGGGAAGGGCTGGACACTGAAGCTTTCTTT. Its translation: CASSLTGEGLDTEAFF.

The chain recombines TRBV5-1 with TRBJ1-5, with D possibly TRBD1 on 5 matching bases. The CDR3 consists of 17 residues. Trimming left V 4 bases short and J 1 base short, with 18 bases between. In germline, CDR1 is SGHRS, CDR2 YFSETQ. The CDR3 region has the DNA TGCGCCAGCAGCCCCGGGACGGCCCCGATGAGCAATCAGCCCCAGCATTTT. It encodes CASSPGTAPMSNQPQHF.

This chain uses TRBV29-1 with TRBJ2-1; D not resolved. V was trimmed by 0 bases and J by 9 bases, leaving 9 bases between them. CDR3 length equals 12 residues. Germline CDR1 reads SQVTM; CDR2 reads ANQGSEA. CDR3 sequence: CSVEDRDTEQFF. CDR3 in DNA: TGCAGCGTTGAAGATCGAGACACTGAGCAGTTCTTC.

This clone was picked up one time. The genes are TRBV4-3 and TRBJ2-7; TRBD1 aligns across 7 bases. Looked up from germline, CDR1 is LGHNA and CDR2 is YSLEER. Trimming cost V 0 bases and J 2 bases; bases outside gene matches: 10. This CDR3 contains 17 residues. CDR3 protein: CASSQDVGDRVAYEQYF. In DNA, the CDR3 is TGCGCCAGCAGCCAAGATGTGGGAGACAGGGTTGCCTACGAGCAGTACTTC.

V is TRBV4-3 and J is TRBJ2-2, with D possibly being TRBD1 (6 bases). The germline V gene encodes CDR1 LGHNA and CDR2 YSLEER. V lost 0 bases, J lost 0 bases, and 8 bases lay in between. The CDR3 has 16 amino acids. The CDR3 sequence is CASSQDTGPNTGELFF. CDR3 DNA sequence: TGCGCCAGCAGCCAAGATACAGGGCCGAACACCGGGGAGCTGTTTTTT.

The CDR3 reads CASSFRSLTTDIQYF. The CDR3, as DNA: TGTGCCAGCAGCTTTCGAAGTCTGACGACGGACATTCAGTACTTC. The chain is built from TRBV5-4 and TRBJ2-4; the D is unclear. Germline V CDR1 and CDR2: SGHNT, YYREEE (reference sequence). V was clipped by 2 bases and J by 8 bases, with 17 bases between them. The CDR3 is 15 amino acids.

The chain links TRBV2 to TRBJ2-1; TRBD1 or TRBD2 may be the D gene (5 bases each). V was clipped by 7 bases and J by 8 bases, with 9 bases between them. Germline V CDR1 and CDR2: SNHLY, FYNNEI. The CDR3 covers 11 residues. The CDR3 region is CASTRGHEQFF. The DNA for the CDR3 is TGTGCCAGCACGAGGGGTCATGAGCAGTTCTTC.

The genes are TRBV9 and TRBJ1-1; D is unclear. This CDR3 is 15 amino acids long. Germline V gene data show CDR1 as SGDLS and CDR2 as YYNGEE. V was clipped by 1 base and J by 2 bases, with 12 bases between them. The CDR3 loop is CASSVFDALNTEAFF. CDR3 nucleotide sequence: TGTGCCAGCAGCGTATTTGACGCATTAAACACTGAAGCTTTCTTT.

V is TRBV19 and J is TRBJ2-2; perhaps TRBD1 as D (8 bases). The CDR3 has 17 residues. From germline, CDR1 is LNHDA and CDR2 SQIVND (reference sequence). Trimming took off 7 bases at V and 7 bases at J, with 25 bases between the two ends. The CDR3 region has the DNA TGTGCCAGTATGAACTTCCCCAACAGGGGGGGCGGCGGGGAGCTGTTTTTT. It encodes CASMNFPNRGGGGELFF. The whole variable domain, remainder taken from reference TRBV19 and TRBJ2-2, is DGGITQSPKYLFRKEGQNVTLSCEQNLNHDAMYWYRQDPGQGLRLIYYSQIVNDFQKGDIAEGYSVSREKKESFPLTVTSAQKNPTAFYLCASMNFPNRGGGGELFFGEGSRLTVL.

V usage is TRBV28 and J usage is TRBJ1-4, with 7 nucleotides matching TRBD1. V dropped 5 bases and J dropped 0; count of bases not matched to a gene: 6. This CDR3 comprises 16 residues. Germline CDR1 is MDHEN and CDR2 is SYDVKM. CDR3 nucleotides: TGTGCCAGCAGTCCGGGGACAGATACAACTAATGAAAAACTGTTTTTT. Its protein is CASSPGTDTTNEKLFF.